This T cell receptor (beta chain) was captured in a study of T cell responses to AZD1222 COVID-19 vaccine. Whole-study results and caveats: Clonal diversity was possibly underestimated; the donors were predominantly white British and more often female.

In regard to this clone: Its antigen is unidentified.

CDR3 length: 15 amino acids. Between the trimmed V and J ends, which lost 8 bases and 3 bases, there was a span of 20 bases. The germline V gene has CDR1 MNHEY and CDR2 SVGAGI. Profiled with immunoSEQ multiplex PCR; TCRdb holds only in-frame clones, not every one. This repertoire shows about 100,000 clones, around nine tenths found once; its top ten account for approximately 1.7%. The rearrangement links TRBV6-5 to TRBJ2-7; tentatively, D is TRBD2 (5 bases). This clonotype originated in an adult in good health. Sequencing was performed on peripheral blood, taken on day 0 of AZD1222 vaccination. The CDR3 DNA reads as TGTGCCAGCTACCGGACGGGAATCGATGGCTACGAGCAGTACTTC. This sequence encodes CASYRTGIDGYEQYF.